This record looks at one T cell receptor (beta chain) sequence and its context. Antigen unknown. Repertoires were generated with immunoSEQ multiplex PCR, while TCRdb's copy carries only in-frame clones and drops some. The table lists roughly 46,000 clones, 65% to 85% of them singletons. Time point meaning: week 47, end of study. A 20-mer mutant IDH1 peptide at 300 ug was injected subcutaneously with topical imiquimod. The entry originates in a study of a mutant IDH1 vaccine in newly diagnosed glioma. As for the study in general: First vaccine doses came 4-6 weeks after radiotherapy alone, or with temozolomide cycles. Earlier therapy was either radiotherapy, temozolomide, or both, and most got both.

Findings and limits, study-wide: Researchers report vaccine-induced immune responses in about 93% of patients.

CDR3 length: 13 amino acids. Trimming took 3 bases from V and 3 from J, leaving 10 bases between them. Germline V CDR1 and CDR2: SQVTM, ANQGSEA. The starting material was PBMCs, obtained from a glioma patient whose treatment included an IDH1 peptide vaccine. The receptor comes from a woman aged 30 to 39 with glioma. Some clones in this sample may be carry-over from other donors' samples. V gene TRBV29-1 combines with J gene TRBJ2-3; D remains unclear. The CDR3 loop is CSVDGRATDTQYF. The DNA of the CDR3 is TGCAGCGTTGATGGCAGAGCGACAGATACGCAGTATTTT.